Shown below are 2 T cell receptor beta chains from a single sample sequenced in a study of neoadjuvant anti-PD-1 for oral cavity cancer. Only in-frame clones appear in the TCRdb table, and some are missing; sequencing was by immunoSEQ multiplex PCR. This table has around 14,000 clones, nearly 75% appearing once. Time point described: after neoadjuvant nivolumab, at surgical resection. The starting material was PBMCs, obtained after nivolumab (anti-PD-1) treatment. These receptors all come from a person between 35 and 79 years old with oral cavity squamous cell carcinoma.

The chain combines TRBV27 with TRBJ2-1, with 7 bases aligning to TRBD1. V trimming: 6 bases; J trimming: 8 bases; junction bases outside the gene matches: 13. Germline V CDR1 and CDR2: MNHEY, SMNVEV (reference sequence). The CDR3 consists of 15 residues. The CDR3 reads CASSFLVRGPHEQFF. CDR3 DNA sequence: TGTGCCAGCAGCTTCCTTGTGAGGGGGCCTCATGAGCAGTTCTTC.

The chain uses TRBV5-4 and TRBJ2-1; TRBD1 agrees at 8 bases. The CDR3 length is 13 residues. The ends lost 5 bases at V and 6 bases at J; junction bases unmatched: 4. Germline V gene lookup returns CDR1 SGHNT and CDR2 YYREEE (reference sequence). The CDR3 is CASRLTGANEQFF. The CDR3 coding sequence is TGTGCCAGCAGGTTGACAGGGGCCAATGAGCAGTTCTTC.